Presented here are 4 T cell receptor beta chains from one specimen sequenced in a study of CD8+ T cells in alopecia areata. The authors extracted RNA and reverse transcribed it into cDNA as the sequencing template. TCRdb keeps only in-frame clones here, not all; method: immunoSEQ multiplex PCR. The sample records 140,000 to 150,000 clones, 40% to 65% being singletons. The material was CD4+ T cells sorted from blood, obtained at week 0. The receptors here all came from a human donor with alopecia areata.

This clone was recorded at least ten times. V gene TRBV4-2 combines with J gene TRBJ1-4; D gene ambiguous. Per the germline V gene, CDR1 is LGHNA and CDR2 is YNFKEQ. This CDR3 region has 14 residues. V was pared by 4 bases and J by 13 bases, with 19 bases between. CDR3: CASSPPFTLLGLFF. In DNA, the CDR3 is TGTGCCAGCAGCCCTCCCTTCACGTTACTGGGACTGTTTTTT.

This clone was found once. This chain uses TRBV29-1 with TRBJ1-1; D perhaps matches TRBD1 (5 bases). There are 11 residues in the CDR3. Trimming took 3 bases from V and 3 from J, leaving 5 bases between them. The V gene's germline CDR1 is SQVTM and CDR2 ANQGSEA. The CDR3 loop reads CSVDRDTEAFF. For the CDR3, the DNA is TGCAGCGTTGACAGGGACACTGAAGCTTTCTTT.

The J gene is TRBJ2-7, the V gene TRBV10-3; D is ambiguous. The V gene lost 5 bases and the J gene lost 2 bases, with 13 bases spanning the gap. This CDR3 comprises 14 residues. Germline values: CDR1 ENHRY, CDR2 SYGVKD. DNA of the CDR3: TGTGCCATCAGTCCGGGCGTCAATGCCTACGAGCAGTACTTC. It codes for CAISPGVNAYEQYF.

J is TRBJ2-1 and V is TRBV27, with D perhaps matching TRBD2 (6 bases). The CDR3 runs to 16 residues. Germline V gene sequence: CDR1 MNHEY, CDR2 SMNVEV (reference sequence). V lost 6 bases to trimming and J lost 4 bases, with 19 bases between them. CDR3: CASRPGLVAVYNEQFF. The CDR3, as DNA: TGTGCCAGCAGACCGGGGTTAGTAGCGGTATACAATGAGCAGTTCTTC.